The 26 T cell receptor beta chains in this list originate from one sample, sequenced in a study of metastatic and nonmetastatic thyroid tumors. TCRdb reprocessed the PCR reads via MiXCR. The repertoire holds about 9,400 clones, approximately 32% seen once, with 16% in the top ten. Every patient was untreated before thyroid surgery. Material for sequencing was adjacent normal tissue. These receptors came from a female donor with papillary thyroid cancer or a benign thyroid nodule (not recorded which). Some clones in this sample may be carry-over from other donors' samples.

This clone has only one observation. The V call is TRBV5-5, the J call TRBJ2-7; maybe TRBD2 (5 bases). The CDR3 runs 14 residues. The germline gives CDR1 SGHKS, CDR2 YYEKEE (reference sequence). The germline V and J ends were trimmed by 0 bases and 2 bases, with 9 bases remaining between them. This CDR3 reads CASSLGTYTYEQYF. CDR3 nucleotide sequence: TGTGCCAGCAGCTTGGGGACTTACACCTACGAGCAGTACTTC.

The chain carries TRBV13 and TRBJ2-7; TRBD1 is a possible D gene (7 bases). The CDR3 length is 14 residues. Germline loops: CDR1 PRHDT, CDR2 FYEKMQ (reference sequence). Trimming pared 7 bases from V and 3 bases from J, leaving 16 bases between. Written as DNA, the CDR3 is TGTGCCAGCACCTCAGGGGGGAAGTACTACGAGCAGTACTTC. Its translation: CASTSGGKYYEQYF. The whole variable domain, remainder taken from reference TRBV13 and TRBJ2-7, is AAGVIQSPRHLIKEKRETATLKCYPIPRHDTVYWYQQGPGQDPQFLISFYEKMQSDKGSIPDRFSAQQFSDYHSELNMSSLELGDSALYFCASTSGGKYYEQYFGPGTRLTVT.

Regarding this clone: An end of the junction differs from the germline gene, which may be a read error. The chain links TRBV12-3 or TRBV12-4 to TRBJ1-1, with 10 positions matching TRBD1. The CDR3 has 17 residues. Here the CDR3 reads CVSSPTGGAVGGTEAFF. DNA of the CDR3: TGTGTCAGCAGTCCGACAGGGGGCGCGGTCGGTGGGACTGAAGCTTTCTTT.

There are a few counts of this clone. This chain links TRBV6-5 with TRBJ1-1; tentative D call: TRBD1 (5 bases). Per germline, CDR1 MNHEY and CDR2 SVGAGI. The CDR3 runs 13 residues. V gave up 2 bases and J gave up 4 bases, with 8 bases separating them. The chain's CDR3 is CASSYGGVTEAFF. The CDR3 nucleotides read TGTGCCAGCAGTTACGGGGGAGTCACTGAAGCTTTCTTT.

In this sample, this clone turned up once. The J gene is TRBJ2-2, the V gene TRBV3-1; D remains ambiguous. The CDR3 extends over 11 amino acids. Trimming stripped 1 base from V and 8 bases from J, with 2 bases between. The germline V gene has CDR1 LGHDT and CDR2 YNNKEL (reference sequence). CDR3 bases: TGTGCCAGCAGCCAAGGTGGGGAGCTGTTTTTT. Amino acid sequence: CASSQGGELFF.

Points on this clone: Lacking the conserved final phenylalanine or tryptophan, this CDR3 likely reflects a read error. The J gene is TRBJ2-6, the V gene TRBV3-1; D is ambiguous. This CDR3 region has 16 residues. Per the germline V gene, CDR1 is LGHDT and CDR2 is YNNKEL (reference sequence). Trimming cost V 4 bases and J 1 base, with 11 bases left between them. The CDR3 nucleotides read TGTGCCAGCAGCCGGGGTAATATTTCTGGGGCCAACGTCCTGACTCTC. The encoded protein is CASSRGNISGANVLTL.

The rearrangement links TRBV7-3 to TRBJ1-5; unclear D gene. The CDR3 runs 13 residues. V was trimmed by 0 bases and J by 6 bases, leaving 6 bases between them. Germline loops: CDR1 SGHTA, CDR2 FQGTGA. The CDR3 region has the DNA TGTGCCAGCAGCTTAACGCCCGGTCAGCCCCAGCATTTT. Its protein is CASSLTPGQPQHF. Together with reference TRBV7-3 and TRBJ1-5, the CDR3 gives the full variable domain: GAGVSQTPSNKVTEKGKYVELRCDPISGHTALYWYRQSLGQGPEFLIYFQGTGAADDSGLPNDRFFAVRPEGSVSTLKIQRTERGDSAVYLCASSLTPGQPQHFGDGTRLSIL.

This clone was observed a few times. V is TRBV2 and J is TRBJ1-1; TRBD1 aligns across 10 bases. Germline loops: CDR1 SNHLY, CDR2 FYNNEI. The ends lost 6 bases at V and 2 bases at J; junction bases unmatched: 6. There are 15 residues in the CDR3. DNA for the CDR3: TGTGCCAGCAGGGACGGACAGGGGGGCAACACTGAAGCTTTCTTT. This translates into CASRDGQGGNTEAFF.

The J gene is TRBJ1-5, the V gene TRBV6-1; D gene unclear. The CDR3 runs 15 residues. Trimming took 5 bases from V and 0 from J, leaving 11 bases between them. The germline V gene has CDR1 MNHNS and CDR2 SASEGT. The CDR3: CASSSDGYSNQPQHF. Written as DNA, the CDR3 is TGTGCCAGCAGTTCAGACGGATATAGCAATCAGCCCCAGCATTTT.

In its sample, this clone was seen a few times. V usage is TRBV27 and J usage is TRBJ1-1; D unclear. CDR1 and CDR2 (germline): MNHEY, SMNVEV (reference sequence). The V end was cut by 1 base, the J end by 3 bases, with 12 bases between. The CDR3 is 15 amino acids. This CDR3 is CASSLLAPGYTEAFF. As DNA, the CDR3 is TGTGCCAGCAGTTTATTGGCCCCCGGGTACACTGAAGCTTTCTTT.

The chain uses TRBV5-1 and TRBJ2-7, with 10 bases that match TRBD1. V was pared by 7 bases and J by 3 bases, with 7 bases of the junction left unmatched. This CDR3 has 14 residues. Germline lookup yields CDR1 SGHRS and CDR2 YFSETQ. CDR3 DNA: TGCGCCAGCTCCGGGACAGGGGCCGTCTACGAGCAGTACTTC. It encodes CASSGTGAVYEQYF.

This chain joins TRBV5-1 and TRBJ2-3; no clear D gene. CDR3 size: 16 residues. Looked up from germline, CDR1 is SGHRS and CDR2 is YFSETQ. V lost 0 bases to trimming and J lost 1 base, with 12 bases between them. CDR3 bases: TGCGCCAGCAGCTTGGAGCAGATCGCCCGCACAGATACGCAGTATTTT. Translated, it gives CASSLEQIARTDTQYF. The full variable domain, in which reference TRBV5-1 and TRBJ2-3 provide the parts outside the CDR3, is KAGVTQTPRYLIKTRGQQVTLSCSPISGHRSVSWYQQTPGQGLQFLFEYFSETQRNKGNFPGRFSGRQFSNSRSEMNVSTLELGDSALYLCASSLEQIARTDTQYFGPGTRLTVL.

The rearrangement joins TRBV11-2 to TRBJ2-1, with D tentatively TRBD2 (6 bases). V was trimmed by 2 bases and J by 5 bases, leaving 13 bases between them. The length of the CDR3 is 15 residues. The germline gives CDR1 SGHAT, CDR2 FQNNGV. The CDR3 DNA sequence: TGTGCCAGCAGCTTACCTCTAGCGTCTAACAATGAGCAGTTCTTC. It codes for CASSLPLASNNEQFF.

The chain uses TRBV19 and TRBJ1-2; D might be TRBD1 (6 bases). V was cut by 7 bases and J by 3 bases, with 18 bases left in between. CDR3 length: 15 amino acids. From germline, CDR1 is LNHDA and CDR2 SQIVND (reference sequence). Written as DNA, the CDR3 is TGTGCCAGTAAGACAATTCCGACAGGTTACTATGGCTACACCTTC. As protein: CASKTIPTGYYGYTF. The variable domain in full, completed from reference TRBV19 and TRBJ1-2, reads DGGITQSPKYLFRKEGQNVTLSCEQNLNHDAMYWYRQDPGQGLRLIYYSQIVNDFQKGDIAEGYSVSREKKESFPLTVTSAQKNPTAFYLCASKTIPTGYYGYTFGSGTRLTVV.

The table lists this clone with a few counts. The chain carries TRBV19 and TRBJ2-7, with 8 bases aligning to TRBD1. The germline V gene encodes CDR1 LNHDA and CDR2 SQIVND (reference sequence). The CDR3 is made up of 11 amino acids. V gave up 7 bases and J gave up 5 bases; unmatched junction bases: 1. The CDR3 loop is CASKDRDEQYF. DNA for the CDR3: TGTGCCAGTAAGGACAGGGACGAGCAGTACTTC.

The chain has TRBV27 and TRBJ1-1, with D unclear. This CDR3 region has 14 residues. CDR1 and CDR2 from the germline V gene are MNHEY and SMNVEV (reference sequence). Trimming removed 0 bases from V and 7 bases from J, with 12 bases in between. CDR3 DNA: TGTGCCAGCAGTTTATCGGTGCGAGGCGGTGAAGCTTTCTTT. The encoded protein is CASSLSVRGGEAFF.

There are a few counts of this clone. J is TRBJ2-3 and V is TRBV2, with 8 bases lining up with TRBD1. CDR3 length: 13 residues. Trimming removed 4 bases from V and 5 bases from J; junction bases left unmatched: 2. Germline values: CDR1 SNHLY, CDR2 FYNNEI. The CDR3 DNA follows: TGTGCCAGCAGTGCCGACAGGGGAGATACGCAGTATTTT. Translation: CASSADRGDTQYF.

Sample share makes this clone medium-sized. V usage is TRBV2 and J usage is TRBJ2-3; 10 bases match TRBD2. CDR1 is SNHLY and CDR2 is FYNNEI in the germline V gene. Unmatched junction bases numbered 10, after V lost 4 bases and J lost 6 bases. The CDR3 is 16 residues long. The CDR3 nucleotides read TGTGCCAGCAGTGGGGCTAGCGGGAGTAGAGGGGATACGCAGTATTTT. The encoded protein is CASSGASGSRGDTQYF.

The rearrangement joins TRBV6-1 to TRBJ1-1; possible D gene TRBD1, 5 bases. Germline CDR1 is MNHNS and CDR2 is SASEGT. This CDR3 has 14 amino acids. The V end lost 8 bases, the J end lost 5 bases, and 18 bases lay between the germline ends. In DNA, the CDR3 is TGTGCCAGCTTCGGTGGGGGAGAGAGGACTGAAGCTTTCTTT. It is translated as CASFGGGERTEAFF.

This chain joins TRBV27 and TRBJ1-6, with 7 nucleotides matching TRBD1. The CDR3 is made up of 14 amino acids. CDR1 and CDR2 (germline): MNHEY, SMNVEV (reference sequence). J lost 5 bases, V lost 6 bases, and 4 bases had no gene match. CDR3 sequence: CASSLRGHNSPLHF. In DNA form, the CDR3 reads TGTGCCAGCAGCCTAAGGGGGCATAATTCACCCCTCCACTTT.

Relative to its sample, this clone is large. The chain has TRBV12-3 or TRBV12-4 and TRBJ2-1, with D possibly TRBD1 on 6 matching bases. The V end was cut by 3 bases, the J end by 0 bases, with 9 bases between. The CDR3 extends over 15 amino acids. The CDR3 bases are TGTGCCAGCAGTTTTATACAGGGCTCCTACAATGAGCAGTTCTTC. Protein product: CASSFIQGSYNEQFF.

This clone has a count of ten or more. The chain links TRBV27 to TRBJ1-1, with a weak D call TRBD1 (6 bases). This CDR3 comprises 14 residues. Trimming removed 6 bases from V and 0 bases from J, with 11 bases in between. The V gene's germline CDR1 is MNHEY and CDR2 SMNVEV (reference sequence). The CDR3 loop reads CASRSGAMNTEAFF. CDR3 sequence (DNA): TGTGCCAGCAGGTCAGGGGCCATGAACACTGAAGCTTTCTTT.

J is TRBJ2-1 and V is TRBV5-1; 16 positions match TRBD2. Germline CDR1 reads SGHRS; CDR2 reads YFSETQ. The ends lost 3 bases at V and 12 bases at J; junction bases unmatched: 6. The CDR3 totals 15 residues. This chain's CDR3 is CASSSGTSGGERQFF. The CDR3 nucleotides read TGCGCCAGCAGCTCCGGGACTAGCGGGGGGGAACGGCAGTTCTTC. Looking up the rest from reference TRBV5-1 and TRBJ2-1 gives the full variable domain: KAGVTQTPRYLIKTRGQQVTLSCSPISGHRSVSWYQQTPGQGLQFLFEYFSETQRNKGNFPGRFSGRQFSNSRSEMNVSTLELGDSALYLCASSSGTSGGERQFFGPGTRLTVL.

This chain connects TRBV12-3 or TRBV12-4 to TRBJ2-1, with a weak D call TRBD1 (5 bases). Trimming cost V 6 bases and J 4 bases, with 13 bases left between them. There are 14 residues in the CDR3. CDR3 sequence (DNA): TGTGCCAGCAGCTTTGAGACAGCTTACAATGAGCAGTTCTTC. Its translation: CASSFETAYNEQFF.

This clone counts as medium-sized (0.01 to 0.1%). The chain uses TRBV29-1 and TRBJ2-1; D unresolved. The CDR3 runs to 16 residues. V was trimmed by 2 bases and J by 0 bases, leaving 14 bases between them. CDR1 SQVTM and CDR2 ANQGSEA come from the germline V gene. Written as DNA, the CDR3 is TGCAGCGTTGAATCCCCTTCCCGAAGCTCCTACAATGAGCAGTTCTTC. Its translation is CSVESPSRSSYNEQFF.

The CDR3 sequence is CASSLWSGELFF. The CDR3 nucleotides are TGTGCCAGCAGCTTGTGGTCCGGGGAGCTGTTTTTT. The chain uses TRBV5-6 and TRBJ2-2; D not resolved. Trimming pared 1 base from V and 6 bases from J, leaving 4 bases between. CDR3 size: 12 residues. Germline V gene lookup returns CDR1 SGHDT and CDR2 YYEEEE.